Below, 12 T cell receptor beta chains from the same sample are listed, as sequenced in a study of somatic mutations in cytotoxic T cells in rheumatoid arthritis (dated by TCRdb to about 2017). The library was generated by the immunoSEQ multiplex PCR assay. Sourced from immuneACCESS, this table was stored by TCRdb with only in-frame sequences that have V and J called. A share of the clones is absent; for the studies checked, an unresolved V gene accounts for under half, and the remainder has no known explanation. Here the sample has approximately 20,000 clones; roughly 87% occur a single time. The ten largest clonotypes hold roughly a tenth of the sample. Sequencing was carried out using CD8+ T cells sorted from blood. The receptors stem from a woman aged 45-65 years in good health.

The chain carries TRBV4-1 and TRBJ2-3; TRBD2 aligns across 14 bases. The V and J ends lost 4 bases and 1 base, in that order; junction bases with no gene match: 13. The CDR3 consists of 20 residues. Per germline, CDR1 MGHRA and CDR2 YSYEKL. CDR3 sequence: CASSLPGLAGEWAGTDTQYF. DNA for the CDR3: TGCGCCAGCAGCCTACCGGGACTAGCGGGAGAGTGGGCTGGCACAGATACGCAGTATTTT.

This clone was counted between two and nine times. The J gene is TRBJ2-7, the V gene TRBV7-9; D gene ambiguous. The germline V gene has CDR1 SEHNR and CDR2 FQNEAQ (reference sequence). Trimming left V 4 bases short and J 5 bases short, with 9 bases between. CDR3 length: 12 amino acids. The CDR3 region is CASSSARDEQYF. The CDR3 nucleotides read TGTGCCAGCAGCTCCGCTAGAGACGAGCAGTACTTC. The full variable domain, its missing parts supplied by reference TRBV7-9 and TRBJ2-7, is DTGVSQNPRHKITKRGQNVTFRCDPISEHNRLYWYRQTLGQGPEFLTYFQNEAQLEKSRLLSDRFSAERPKGSFSTLEIQRTEQGDSAMYLCASSSARDEQYFGPGTRLTVT.

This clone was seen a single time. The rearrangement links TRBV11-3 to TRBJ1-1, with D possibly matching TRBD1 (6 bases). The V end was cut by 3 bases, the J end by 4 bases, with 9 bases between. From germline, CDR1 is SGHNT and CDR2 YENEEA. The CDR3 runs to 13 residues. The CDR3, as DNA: TGTGCCAGCAGCTTCGGACAGAGCACTGAAGCTTTCTTT. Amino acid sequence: CASSFGQSTEAFF. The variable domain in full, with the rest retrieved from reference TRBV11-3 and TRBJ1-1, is EAGVVQSPRYKIIEKKQPVAFWCNPISGHNTLYWYLQNLGQGPELLIRYENEEAVDDSQLPKDRFSAERLKGVDSTLKIQPAELGDSAVYLCASSFGQSTEAFFGQGTRLTVV.

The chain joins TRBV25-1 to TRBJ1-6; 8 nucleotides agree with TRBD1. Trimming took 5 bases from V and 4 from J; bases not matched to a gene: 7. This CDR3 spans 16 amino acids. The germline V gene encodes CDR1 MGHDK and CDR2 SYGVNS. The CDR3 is CASSLRRTGYNSPLHF. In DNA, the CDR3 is TGTGCCAGCAGTCTGCGTAGGACAGGGTATAATTCACCCCTCCACTTT.

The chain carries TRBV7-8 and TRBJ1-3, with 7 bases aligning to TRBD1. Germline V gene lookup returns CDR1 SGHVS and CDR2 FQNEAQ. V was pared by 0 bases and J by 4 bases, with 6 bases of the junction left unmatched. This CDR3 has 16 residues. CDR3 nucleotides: TGTGCCAGCAGCTTAGCGTCGGAGGGGGCGGGAAACACCATATATTTT. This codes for CASSLASEGAGNTIYF.

CDR3 in amino acids: CASSKGGGNTEAFF. The CDR3 nucleotides are TGTGCCAGCAGCAAGGGGGGAGGGAACACTGAAGCTTTCTTT. This chain uses TRBV21-1 with TRBJ1-1. TRBV21-1 is termed a pseudogene. CDR3 length equals 14 residues.

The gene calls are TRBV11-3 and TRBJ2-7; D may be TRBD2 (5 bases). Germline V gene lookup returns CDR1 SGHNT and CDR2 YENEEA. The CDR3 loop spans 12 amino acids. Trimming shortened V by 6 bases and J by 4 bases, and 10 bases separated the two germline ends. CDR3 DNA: TGTGCCAGCAGTGTAGGAGGATACGAGCAGTACTTC. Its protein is CASSVGGYEQYF.

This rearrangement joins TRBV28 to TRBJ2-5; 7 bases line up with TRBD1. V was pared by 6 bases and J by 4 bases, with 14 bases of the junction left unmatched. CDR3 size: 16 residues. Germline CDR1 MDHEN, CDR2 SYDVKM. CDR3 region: CASRPEQGSSGETQYF. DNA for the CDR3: TGTGCCAGCAGACCCGAACAGGGGAGTTCAGGAGAGACCCAGTACTTC.

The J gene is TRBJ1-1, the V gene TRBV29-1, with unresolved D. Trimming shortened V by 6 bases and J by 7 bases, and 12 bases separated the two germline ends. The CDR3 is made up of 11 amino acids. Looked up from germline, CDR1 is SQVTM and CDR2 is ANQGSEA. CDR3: CSVWVGNEAFF. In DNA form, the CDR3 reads TGCAGCGTCTGGGTGGGTAATGAAGCTTTCTTT.

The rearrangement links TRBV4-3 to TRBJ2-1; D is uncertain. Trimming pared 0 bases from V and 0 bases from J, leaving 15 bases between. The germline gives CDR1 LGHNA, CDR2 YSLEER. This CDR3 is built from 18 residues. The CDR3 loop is CASSQDSPAWSSYNEQFF. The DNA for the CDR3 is TGCGCCAGCAGCCAAGATTCCCCCGCCTGGAGCTCCTACAATGAGCAGTTCTTC.

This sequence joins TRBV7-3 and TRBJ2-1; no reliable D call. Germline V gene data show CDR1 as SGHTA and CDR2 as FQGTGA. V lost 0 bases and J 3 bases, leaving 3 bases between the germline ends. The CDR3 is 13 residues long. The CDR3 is CASSLTGYNEQFF. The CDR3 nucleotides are TGTGCCAGCAGCTTAACAGGCTACAATGAGCAGTTCTTC.

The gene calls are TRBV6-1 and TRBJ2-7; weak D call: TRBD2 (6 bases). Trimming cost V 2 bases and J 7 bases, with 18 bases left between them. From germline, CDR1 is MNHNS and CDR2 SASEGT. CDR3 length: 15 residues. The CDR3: CASSESEEGHEEQYF. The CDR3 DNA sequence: TGTGCCAGCAGTGAATCGGAGGAGGGGCACGAAGAGCAGTACTTC.